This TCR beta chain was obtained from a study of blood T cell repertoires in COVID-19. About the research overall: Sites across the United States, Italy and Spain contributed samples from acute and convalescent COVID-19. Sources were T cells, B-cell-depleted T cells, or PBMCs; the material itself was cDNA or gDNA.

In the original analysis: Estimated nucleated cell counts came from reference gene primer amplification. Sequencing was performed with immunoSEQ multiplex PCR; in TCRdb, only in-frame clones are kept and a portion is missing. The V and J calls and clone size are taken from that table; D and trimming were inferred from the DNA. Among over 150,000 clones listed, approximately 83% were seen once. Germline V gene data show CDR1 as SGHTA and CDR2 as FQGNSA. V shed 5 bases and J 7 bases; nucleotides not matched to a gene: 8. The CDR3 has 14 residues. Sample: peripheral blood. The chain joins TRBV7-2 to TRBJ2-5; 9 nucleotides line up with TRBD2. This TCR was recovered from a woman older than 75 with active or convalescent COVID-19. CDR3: CASSESAGGGTQYF. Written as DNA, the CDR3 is TGTGCCAGCAGCGAGTCAGCGGGGGGTGGGACCCAGTACTTC.